The following is a TCR beta chain sequence with its context. This clonotype was observed at least ten times. The specificity of this receptor is unknown. No qualities accompany the bases; no much larger clone lies one base away. The donors were around 39 Caucasian individuals from Russia, aged 6 to 90 years, who were systemically healthy. Approximately 11 milliliters of peripheral blood were drawn from each donor into EDTA-treated Vacutainer tubes. Ficoll-Paque density-gradient centrifugation was used to isolate PBMCs, with at least 6.5 million per sample. Trizol reagent was used to extract total RNA from the PBMCs, yielding at least 6 micrograms per sample. For every donor, flow cytometry on a PBMC aliquot measured the percentage of naive CD45RAhigh/CD27high T cells. The library was generated by 5' RACE. The instrument was an Illumina HiSeq 2500. The second PCR ran for roughly 6 to 11 cycles and used a J-beta primer mix along with a sample-barcoded 5' primer. A unique molecular identifier was introduced onto each TCR beta cDNA molecule by a template-switch 5' adaptor carrying 12 random nucleotides. At least 3 million CDR3-containing paired-end reads were obtained from each sample. The Mint cDNA synthesis kit, primed by a TRBC-specific oligonucleotide, was used to synthesize first-strand cDNA from all RNA. All cDNA was treated with uracil-DNA glycosylase and then went through a first 18-cycle PCR with the universal primers M1SS and BC2_uni_R. The study's processing was this. For normalization, 1 million high-quality reads, each with a distinct molecular identifier, were randomly selected from each sample. Reads with shared molecular identifiers were discarded instead of being binned into consensus sequences. MiTCR, run with a Q25 quality threshold and the strictest error-elimination algorithm, handled CDR3 identification, clonotype clustering and error correction. Lower-bound total TCR beta diversity was estimated with a nonparametric unseen species model using Euler transformation. TCRdb reran the public reads through fastp at Q25 and MiXCR, keeping productive beta chains. Entries that share a CDR3 protein sequence are merged under the most common genes and DNA. TCRdb's processing, not the study's, gives the V and J calls here. Here the sample has 1.5 million to 2 million distinct CDR3 sequences; approximately 28% occur a single time. The ten most abundant clones make up 7% to 9% of the sample.

CDR1 WNHNN and CDR2 SYGVQD are derived from the germline V gene (reference sequence). At the junction V is shortened by 2 bases and J by 2 bases, with 7 bases in between. From its cysteine to its phenylalanine, the CDR3 spans 14 amino acids. CDR3 DNA is the only sequence kept; it has 42 bases, read in frame from the first base. The data stem from a study of blood T cells in healthy people across ages (dated by TCRdb to between 2014 and 2016). General notes on the study: In model experiments, template switching captured about one uniquely barcoded TCR beta cDNA molecule for every two T cells. Age-related changes in TCR beta repertoire diversity were measured in the study by deep sequencing normalized with unique cDNA molecular identifiers. The donors were split into four age groups: young (average approximately 16 years), middle-aged (roughly 40), aged (over 55) and long-lived (approximately 80). To avoid experimental bias, donors of different ages were randomly spread across the sequencing lanes. For two donors (one aged 18 to 30 and one aged 80 or older), the study analyzed two additional independent replicas of 1 million unique cDNA reads from the same blood draw.

Overall study results and their limits: Conclusive comparison of naive and antigen-experienced compartments was prevented by the profiling of bulk unsorted PBMCs. A strong correlation was found between observed TCR beta diversity and the percentage of naive T cells measured by flow cytometry. Donor CMV infection status was unknown, potentially confounding age-related changes in expanded clonotypes. Compared with the aged group, more naive CD4+ T cells, fewer expanded clones and increased TCR diversity were shown by the long-lived group, suggesting age selection. Estimates of total diversity based on one million sequenced T cells were regarded as lower bounds and as underestimates. As age increased, observed TCR beta diversity per million T cells dropped in a roughly linear way, and a significant reduction was already evident by age 40.

The chain is encoded by TRBV10-1 joined to TRBJ2-1; no confident D gene assignment can be made. Specimen: blood. The receptor was isolated from a woman younger than 45 in good health. Here the CDR3 is given as CASSEGSTYNEQFF. At the DNA level, the sequence is TGCGCCAGCAGTGAGGGCAGCACCTACAATGAGCAGTTCTTC.